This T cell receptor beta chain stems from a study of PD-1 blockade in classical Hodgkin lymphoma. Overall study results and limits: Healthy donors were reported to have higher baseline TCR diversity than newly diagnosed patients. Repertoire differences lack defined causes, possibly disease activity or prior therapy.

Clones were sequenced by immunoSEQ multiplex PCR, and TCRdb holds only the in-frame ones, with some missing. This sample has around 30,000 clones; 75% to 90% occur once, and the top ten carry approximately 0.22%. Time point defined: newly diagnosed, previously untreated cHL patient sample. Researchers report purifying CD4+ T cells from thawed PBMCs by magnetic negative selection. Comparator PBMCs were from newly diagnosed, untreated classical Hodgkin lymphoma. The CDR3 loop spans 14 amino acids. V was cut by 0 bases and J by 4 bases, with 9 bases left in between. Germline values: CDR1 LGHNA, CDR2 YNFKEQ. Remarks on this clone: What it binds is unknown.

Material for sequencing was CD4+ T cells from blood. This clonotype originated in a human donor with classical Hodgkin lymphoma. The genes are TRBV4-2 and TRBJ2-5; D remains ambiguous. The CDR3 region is CASSQEPAGETQYF. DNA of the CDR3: TGTGCCAGCAGCCAAGAACCCGCCGGAGAGACCCAGTACTTC.